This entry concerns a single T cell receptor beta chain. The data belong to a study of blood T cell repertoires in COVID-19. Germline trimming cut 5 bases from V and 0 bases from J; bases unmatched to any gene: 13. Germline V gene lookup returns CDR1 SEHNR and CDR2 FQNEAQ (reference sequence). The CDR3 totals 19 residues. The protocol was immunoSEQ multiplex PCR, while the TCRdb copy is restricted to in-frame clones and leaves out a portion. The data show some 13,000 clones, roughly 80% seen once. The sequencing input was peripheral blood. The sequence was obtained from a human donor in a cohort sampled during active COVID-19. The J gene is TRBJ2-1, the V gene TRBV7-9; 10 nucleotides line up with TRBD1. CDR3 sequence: CASSPRDRGPAGSYNEQFF. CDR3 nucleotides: TGTGCCAGCAGCCCAAGGGACAGGGGCCCCGCTGGCTCCTACAATGAGCAGTTCTTC.